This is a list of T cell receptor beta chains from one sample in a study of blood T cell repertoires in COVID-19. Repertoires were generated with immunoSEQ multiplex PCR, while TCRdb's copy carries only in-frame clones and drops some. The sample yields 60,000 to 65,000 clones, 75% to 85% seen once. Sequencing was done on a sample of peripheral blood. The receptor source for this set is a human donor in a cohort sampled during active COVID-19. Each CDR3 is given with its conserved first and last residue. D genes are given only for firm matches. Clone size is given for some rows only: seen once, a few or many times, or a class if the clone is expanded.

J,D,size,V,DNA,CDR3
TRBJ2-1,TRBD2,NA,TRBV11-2,TGTGCCAGCAGCCAAACTAGCGGCAGGGACCACAATGAGCAGTTCTTC,CASSQTSGRDHNEQFF
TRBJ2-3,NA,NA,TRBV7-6,TGTGCCAGCAGCTTAGGGCTAGGAAGCACAGATACGCAGTATTTT,CASSLGLGSTDTQYF
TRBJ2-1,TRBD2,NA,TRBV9,TGTGCCAGCAGCCCCCGACTAGCGGGAGCCTCAACCGAGCAGTTCTTC,CASSPRLAGASTEQFF
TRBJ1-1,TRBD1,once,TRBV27,TGTGCCAGCAGTAGGAGGACAGGGGGCTTCACTGAAGCTTTCTTT,CASSRRTGGFTEAFF
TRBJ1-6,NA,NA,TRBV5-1,TGCGCCAGCAGCTTGGCAAGGGAGGGTTCACCCCTCCACTTT,CASSLAREGSPLHF
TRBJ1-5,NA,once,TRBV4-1,TGCGCCAGCAGCCTCTTCGTGGGGGGAAACCAGCCCCAGCATTTT,CASSLFVGGNQPQHF
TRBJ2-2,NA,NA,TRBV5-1,TGCGCCAGCAGCGGAGCCGCAGGGCCGGGCGGGGAGCTGTTTTTT,CASSGAAGPGGELFF
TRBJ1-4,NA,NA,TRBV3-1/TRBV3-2,TGTGCCAGCAGCCCACATCCGCGAGGGAATGAAAAACTGTTTTTT,CASSPHPRGNEKLFF
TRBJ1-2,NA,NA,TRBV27,TGTGCCAGCAGTTTAGAGGGCCACTATGGCTACACCTTC,CASSLEGHYGYTF
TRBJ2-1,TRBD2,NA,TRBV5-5,TGTGCCAGCAGCTTGGGGCTAGCGGCCTCCTACAATGAGCAGTTCTTC,CASSLGLAASYNEQFF
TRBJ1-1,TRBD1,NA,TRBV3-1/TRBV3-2,TGTGCCAGCAGCCAATCACAGGGGCGCGGGGCTTTCTTT,CASSQSQGRGAFF
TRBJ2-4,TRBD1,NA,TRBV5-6,TGTGCCAGCAGCTCCGGGACAGGACACCTCTTC,CASSSGTGHLF
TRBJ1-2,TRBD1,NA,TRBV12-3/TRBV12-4,TGTGCCAGCAGCAAGGGACAGGACTATGGCTACACCTTC,CASSKGQDYGYTF
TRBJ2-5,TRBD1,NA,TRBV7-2,TGTGCCAGCAGCTTAGGAGGGGGACAGGGTAAAAACCCCCGGGAGACCCAGTACTTC,CASSLGGGQGKNPRETQYF
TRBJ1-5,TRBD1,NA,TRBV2,TGTGCCAGCAGGCAAGCGAATCGGACAGGTACAGGGTGGAATCAGCCCCAGCATTTT,CASRQANRTGTGWNQPQHF
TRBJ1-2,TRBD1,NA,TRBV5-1,TGCGCCAGCAGCCCGGGACAGGACATCTATGGCTACACCTTC,CASSPGQDIYGYTF
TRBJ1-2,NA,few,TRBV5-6,TGTGCCAGCAGCTTGACACAGGTCTATGGCTACACCTTC,CASSLTQVYGYTF
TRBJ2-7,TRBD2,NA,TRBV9,TGTGCCAGCAGCGCCCGGCTAGCGGGAGCTTCTAAGCAGTACTTC,CASSARLAGASKQYF
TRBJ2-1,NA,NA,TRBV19,TGTGCCAGTAGCCCCCGGGACAATTGGAATGAGCAGTTCTTC,CASSPRDNWNEQFF
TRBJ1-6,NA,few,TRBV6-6,TGTGCCAGCAGGTCGCGAGACAGGCCTTCCTATATACCCCTCCACTTT,CASRSRDRPSYIPLHF
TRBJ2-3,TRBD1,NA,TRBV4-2,TGTGCCAGCAGCCAAGATTGGGGAGCCAGGGGGCGGGCAGATACGCAGTATTTT,CASSQDWGARGRADTQYF
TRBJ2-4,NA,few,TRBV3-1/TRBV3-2,TGTGCCAGCAGCCGGAAACCTAGGGACTTTCAGTACTTC,CASSRKPRDFQYF
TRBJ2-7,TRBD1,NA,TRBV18,TGTGCCAGCTCACCGGACAGGGGGCCCTACGAGCAGTACTTC,CASSPDRGPYEQYF
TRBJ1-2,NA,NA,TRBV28,TGTGCCAGCAGTGTTCTCCTCGGGTCCTATGGCTACACCTTC,CASSVLLGSYGYTF
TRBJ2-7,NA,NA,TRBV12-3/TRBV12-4,TGTGCCAGCAGCAACACAGGTACCTACGAGCAGTACTTC,CASSNTGTYEQYF
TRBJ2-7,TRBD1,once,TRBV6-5,TGTGCCAGCAGTTCCGCCGGGACAGGGGGCGGCGAGCAGTACTTC,CASSSAGTGGGEQYF
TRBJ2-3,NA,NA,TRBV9,TGTGCCAGCAGCGTAGGCCCTAGACAGACAGATACGCAGTATTTT,CASSVGPRQTDTQYF
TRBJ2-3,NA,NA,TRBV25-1,TGTGCCAGCAGTGGTCGGACGGGGAGAGGGATAGATACGCAGTATTTT,CASSGRTGRGIDTQYF
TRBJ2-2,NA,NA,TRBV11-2,TGTGCCAGCAGCTTACCACAGGGCTCAAAAGGGACCGGGGAGCTGTTTTTT,CASSLPQGSKGTGELFF
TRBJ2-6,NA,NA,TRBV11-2,TGTGCCAGCAGCGGCTCAGCCAACGTCCTGACTTTC,CASSGSANVLTF
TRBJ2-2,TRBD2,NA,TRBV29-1,TGCAGCGTTGAGGGGACTAGCGGGGGCTCGGGCACCGGGGAGCTGTTTTTT,CSVEGTSGGSGTGELFF
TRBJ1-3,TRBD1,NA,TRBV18,TGTGCCAGCTCACCACCGGGGACAGGGGGCCCTGGGTCTGGAAACACCATATATTTT,CASSPPGTGGPGSGNTIYF
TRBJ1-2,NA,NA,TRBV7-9,TGTGCCAGCAGCCAAGACAGTTTCGCAGGCGGCTACACCTTC,CASSQDSFAGGYTF
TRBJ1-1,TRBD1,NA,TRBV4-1,TGCGCCAGCAGCCAAGTGGTGGGGACAGTCATGAACACTGAAGCTTTCTTT,CASSQVVGTVMNTEAFF
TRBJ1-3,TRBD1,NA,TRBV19,TGTGCCAGTAGTAGACAGGGGCCAAACACCATATATTTT,CASSRQGPNTIYF
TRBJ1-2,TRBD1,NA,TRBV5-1,TGCGCCAGCAGCCGCGGGGACAGGGGGTACTATGGCTACACCTTC,CASSRGDRGYYGYTF
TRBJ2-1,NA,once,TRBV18,TGTGCCAGCTCAGCAGGGCAGAGGCAGTTCTTC,CASSAGQRQFF
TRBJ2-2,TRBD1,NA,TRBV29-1,TGCAGCGTTAGTGTGACAGGGGGCACCGGGGAGCTGTTTTTT,CSVSVTGGTGELFF
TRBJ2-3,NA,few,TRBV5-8,TGTGCCAGCAGTTCTAGGCCCCTAACGGTCACGGAGTATTTT,CASSSRPLTVTEYF